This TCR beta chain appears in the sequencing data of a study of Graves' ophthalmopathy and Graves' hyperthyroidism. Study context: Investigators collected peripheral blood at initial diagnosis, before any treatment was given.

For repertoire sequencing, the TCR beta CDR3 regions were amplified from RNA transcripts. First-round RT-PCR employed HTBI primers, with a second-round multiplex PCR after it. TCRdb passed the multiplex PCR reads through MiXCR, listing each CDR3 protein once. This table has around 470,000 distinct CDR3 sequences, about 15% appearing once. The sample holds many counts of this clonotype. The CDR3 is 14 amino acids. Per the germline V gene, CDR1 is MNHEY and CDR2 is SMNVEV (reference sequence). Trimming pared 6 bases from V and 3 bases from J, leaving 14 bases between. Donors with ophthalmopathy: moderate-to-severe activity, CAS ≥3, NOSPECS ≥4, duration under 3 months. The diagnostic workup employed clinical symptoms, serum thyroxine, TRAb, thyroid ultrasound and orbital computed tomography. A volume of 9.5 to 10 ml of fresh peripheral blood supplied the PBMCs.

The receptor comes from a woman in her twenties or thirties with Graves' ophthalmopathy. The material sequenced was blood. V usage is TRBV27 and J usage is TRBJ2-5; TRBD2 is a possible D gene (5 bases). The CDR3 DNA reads TGTGCCAGCAGGGCAGGCAGCGGCAAAGAGACCCAGTACTTC. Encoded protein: CASRAGSGKETQYF.